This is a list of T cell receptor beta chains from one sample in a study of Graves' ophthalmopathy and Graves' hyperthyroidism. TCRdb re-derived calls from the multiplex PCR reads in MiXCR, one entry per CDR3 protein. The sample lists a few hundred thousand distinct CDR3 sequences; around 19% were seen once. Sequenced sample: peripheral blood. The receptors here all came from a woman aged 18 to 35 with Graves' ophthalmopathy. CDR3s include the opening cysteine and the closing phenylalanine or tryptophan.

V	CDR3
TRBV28	CASMRALTSYEQYF
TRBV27	CASSSIPRRVKDTIYF
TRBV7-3	CASSSQVGRKNIQYF
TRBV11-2	CASSLVRGVGAKNIQYF
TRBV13	CASSPVGRAGNTIYF
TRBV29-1	CSAADDRAFF
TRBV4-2	CASSLLGGTGELFF
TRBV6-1	CASSGRSIGKWDYGYTF
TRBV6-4	CASSDSSGSYNEQFF
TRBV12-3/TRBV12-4	CASSLDSGISYEQYF
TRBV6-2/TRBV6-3	CASSYSPGVSGNTIYF
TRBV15	CATAGGRRETQYF
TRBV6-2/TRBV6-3	CASSYRRAGELFF
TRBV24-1	CATSRTGLNIQYF
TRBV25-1	CASRAPGQGNQPQHF
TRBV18	CASSQLGQDDYGYTF
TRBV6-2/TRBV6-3	CASSYDPGNSPLHF
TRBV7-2	CASSYRPLPNYGYTF
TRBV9	CASSVSGSGPGNTIYF
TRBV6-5	CASSYSGGHEQYF
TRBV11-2	CASSTQFQRGGKVNEQFF
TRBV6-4	CASSDEENTEAFF
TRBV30	CAWSSLSVYEQYF
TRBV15	CATSNVDTGELFF
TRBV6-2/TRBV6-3	CASGHRETGELFF
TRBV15	CATSSRAGLAREQYF
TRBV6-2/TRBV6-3	CASTRPLNANTGELFF
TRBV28	CASSRRLAGGPGETQYF
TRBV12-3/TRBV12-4	CASSSGQGGDTEAFF
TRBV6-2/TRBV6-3	CASSYPVEDRDRRSGELFF
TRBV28	CASSFLQQETQYF
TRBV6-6	CATELAKSSYEQYF
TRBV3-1	CASSPATLLNTEAFF
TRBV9	CASSVAGTGGTGELFF
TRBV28	CASSSFGGSAYEQYF
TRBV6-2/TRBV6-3	CASSYRTGTNTGELFF
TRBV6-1	CASSLRTSAETQYF
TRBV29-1	CSVDMPKETQYF
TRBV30	CAWSAASPTNQPQHF
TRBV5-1	CASSLRRGGTGELFF
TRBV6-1	CASILLGADQPQHF
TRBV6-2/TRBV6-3	CAARGAGSVTPGELFF
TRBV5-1	CASSGPMDEQYF